These 5 T cell receptor beta chains were all obtained from the same sample, sequenced in a study of T cell responses to AZD1222 COVID-19 vaccine. Assay: immunoSEQ multiplex PCR; the TCRdb copy retains only in-frame clones and omits some. In the table there are hundreds of thousands of clones, more than 85% of which are singletons. The sample consisted of peripheral blood, taken on day 0 of MenACWY control vaccination. Source of these receptors: an adult in good health.

V and J are TRBV5-4 and TRBJ2-5, with 16 bases that match TRBD2. CDR1 and CDR2 (germline): SGHNT, YYREEE (reference sequence). This CDR3 contains 16 residues. The trim removed 4 bases at V and 5 bases at J, leaving 5 bases unmatched. The CDR3 here is CASSPGLAGGKETQYF. The CDR3 nucleotides read TGTGCCAGCAGCCCGGGACTAGCGGGGGGGAAGGAGACCCAGTACTTC.

This sequence joins TRBV7-2 and TRBJ1-2; D uncertain. Germline CDR1 is SGHTA and CDR2 is FQGNSA. The ends were cut back, 1 base at V and 4 bases at J, with 13 bases in the middle. The CDR3 is 15 amino acids. CDR3 residues: CASSLGLDPGYGYTF. The CDR3 coding sequence is TGTGCCAGCAGCTTAGGATTGGATCCGGGCTATGGCTACACCTTC.

The V and J genes are TRBV6-5 and TRBJ2-3; D not certain. Germline V gives CDR1 MNHEY, CDR2 SVGAGI. The CDR3 runs to 13 residues. Trimming took 11 bases from V and 6 from J, leaving 18 bases between them. The chain's CDR3 is CASRAPAADTQYF. The CDR3 nucleotides read TGTGCCTCCCGGGCACCAGCAGCGGATACGCAGTATTTT.

J is TRBJ2-3 and V is TRBV6-4; 9 bases map to TRBD2. The V gene's germline CDR1 is MRHNA and CDR2 SNTAGT. CDR3 length equals 15 residues. V shed 3 bases, J shed 4 bases, and the junction held 5 bases outside the gene matches. The DNA of the CDR3 is TGTGCCAGCAGTGATGAGCGGGGGGCGGCAGATACGCAGTATTTT. Translating gives CASSDERGAADTQYF.

The chain joins TRBV14 to TRBJ1-2, with a possible D match to TRBD1 (6 bases). The V end was cut by 2 bases, the J end by 9 bases, with 10 bases between. The germline gives CDR1 SGHDN, CDR2 FVKESK. This CDR3 contains 12 residues. CDR3 amino acids: CASSQFRGSYTF. The CDR3 coding sequence is TGTGCCAGCAGCCAATTCAGGGGAAGCTACACCTTC.